Only a few counts were recorded for the clone carrying this T cell receptor (beta chain). Amplification of TCR beta used genomic DNA extracted from peripheral blood. The data belong to a study of T cell repertoires in aging, cancer and after chemotherapy. TRB rearrangements spanning V, D and J were amplified using mixed TRB-A/B primers. Each CDR3 protein gets one entry after TCRdb re-called the multiplex PCR reads with MiXCR. The repertoire holds approximately 9,700 distinct CDR3 sequences, with about 34% as singletons. This CDR3 comprises 13 residues. Germline lookup yields CDR1 GTSNPN and CDR2 SVGIG (reference sequence). Between the trimmed V and J ends, which lost 5 bases and 3 bases, there was a span of 11 bases.

Specimen: blood. This clonotype originated in a human donor in good health. This rearrangement joins TRBV30 to TRBJ1-5, with D maybe TRBD1 (5 bases). The CDR3 spells CAWGTDTNQPQHF. In DNA form, the CDR3 reads TGTGCCTGGGGGACGGATACCAATCAGCCCCAGCATTTT.